The clone carrying this T cell receptor (beta chain) showed up just a few times. Trimming removed 0 bases from V and 7 bases from J, with 8 bases in between. The CDR3 length is 14 residues. Germline CDR1 and CDR2: SGHDT and YYEEEE. PCR involved 60 Vbeta and 13 Jbeta primers. Original data processing: Later, an analysis found roughly 80 million unique TCR beta chains, and about 9.9 million of these were shared. Method: immunoSEQ multiplex PCR; TCRdb's copy keeps in-frame clones and lacks some. Clonal size and the V and J genes are those of that table, whereas D and trimming came from the DNA. The sample contains tens of thousands of clones, about two thirds of which appear only once. The data belong to a study of cytomegalovirus exposure and HLA in healthy donors.

This TCR was recovered from a man aged 50-59 years in good health and CMV-seronegative. The rearrangement uses TRBV5-6 and TRBJ1-6; D remains unclear. The sequenced material came from PBMCs. CDR3 protein: CASSLDQRNSPLHF. Written as DNA, the CDR3 is TGTGCCAGCAGCTTGGATCAGCGGAATTCACCCCTCCACTTT.